The entry that follows covers one T cell receptor (beta chain) sequence. Its antigen is currently unknown. The gene names given are mouse names. The read comes to an end 4 residues before the CDR3 does, leaving the germline J gene to fill in the end. Separation of pooled cutaneous lymph node cells was by sorting with CD4, CD8alpha, NKG2D, NKG2ACE and other markers. These data come from a study of CD8+ T cells in alopecia areata. General study findings and limits: More clonal than normal scalp was lesional scalp, particularly alopecia totalis/universalis. Whereas mice showed it more clearly, TCR sharing across patients was murkier, possibly because of HLA.

cDNA reverse transcribed from extracted RNA served as the sequencing template. Assay: immunoSEQ multiplex PCR; the TCRdb copy retains only in-frame clones and omits some. Singletons are absent from the sample, which has around 290,000 clones. Germline-derived CDR1 and CDR2 are MNHDT and YYDKIL. The CDR3 is made up of 15 amino acids. The TCR sequence derives from a C3H/HeJ mouse with alopecia areata. The MHC haplotype of this mouse line is H2-k. The sequenced sample consisted of CD4+ T cells sorted from a lymph node. The rearrangement joins TRBV17 to TRBJ1-1; D is perhaps TRBD1 (6 bases). The part of the CDR3 DNA that was read is TGTGCTAGCAGTAGAGATGGTGGGGGGGCGAGA. Translated: CASSRDGGGAR. The full CDR3 protein reads CASSRDGGGAREVFF.